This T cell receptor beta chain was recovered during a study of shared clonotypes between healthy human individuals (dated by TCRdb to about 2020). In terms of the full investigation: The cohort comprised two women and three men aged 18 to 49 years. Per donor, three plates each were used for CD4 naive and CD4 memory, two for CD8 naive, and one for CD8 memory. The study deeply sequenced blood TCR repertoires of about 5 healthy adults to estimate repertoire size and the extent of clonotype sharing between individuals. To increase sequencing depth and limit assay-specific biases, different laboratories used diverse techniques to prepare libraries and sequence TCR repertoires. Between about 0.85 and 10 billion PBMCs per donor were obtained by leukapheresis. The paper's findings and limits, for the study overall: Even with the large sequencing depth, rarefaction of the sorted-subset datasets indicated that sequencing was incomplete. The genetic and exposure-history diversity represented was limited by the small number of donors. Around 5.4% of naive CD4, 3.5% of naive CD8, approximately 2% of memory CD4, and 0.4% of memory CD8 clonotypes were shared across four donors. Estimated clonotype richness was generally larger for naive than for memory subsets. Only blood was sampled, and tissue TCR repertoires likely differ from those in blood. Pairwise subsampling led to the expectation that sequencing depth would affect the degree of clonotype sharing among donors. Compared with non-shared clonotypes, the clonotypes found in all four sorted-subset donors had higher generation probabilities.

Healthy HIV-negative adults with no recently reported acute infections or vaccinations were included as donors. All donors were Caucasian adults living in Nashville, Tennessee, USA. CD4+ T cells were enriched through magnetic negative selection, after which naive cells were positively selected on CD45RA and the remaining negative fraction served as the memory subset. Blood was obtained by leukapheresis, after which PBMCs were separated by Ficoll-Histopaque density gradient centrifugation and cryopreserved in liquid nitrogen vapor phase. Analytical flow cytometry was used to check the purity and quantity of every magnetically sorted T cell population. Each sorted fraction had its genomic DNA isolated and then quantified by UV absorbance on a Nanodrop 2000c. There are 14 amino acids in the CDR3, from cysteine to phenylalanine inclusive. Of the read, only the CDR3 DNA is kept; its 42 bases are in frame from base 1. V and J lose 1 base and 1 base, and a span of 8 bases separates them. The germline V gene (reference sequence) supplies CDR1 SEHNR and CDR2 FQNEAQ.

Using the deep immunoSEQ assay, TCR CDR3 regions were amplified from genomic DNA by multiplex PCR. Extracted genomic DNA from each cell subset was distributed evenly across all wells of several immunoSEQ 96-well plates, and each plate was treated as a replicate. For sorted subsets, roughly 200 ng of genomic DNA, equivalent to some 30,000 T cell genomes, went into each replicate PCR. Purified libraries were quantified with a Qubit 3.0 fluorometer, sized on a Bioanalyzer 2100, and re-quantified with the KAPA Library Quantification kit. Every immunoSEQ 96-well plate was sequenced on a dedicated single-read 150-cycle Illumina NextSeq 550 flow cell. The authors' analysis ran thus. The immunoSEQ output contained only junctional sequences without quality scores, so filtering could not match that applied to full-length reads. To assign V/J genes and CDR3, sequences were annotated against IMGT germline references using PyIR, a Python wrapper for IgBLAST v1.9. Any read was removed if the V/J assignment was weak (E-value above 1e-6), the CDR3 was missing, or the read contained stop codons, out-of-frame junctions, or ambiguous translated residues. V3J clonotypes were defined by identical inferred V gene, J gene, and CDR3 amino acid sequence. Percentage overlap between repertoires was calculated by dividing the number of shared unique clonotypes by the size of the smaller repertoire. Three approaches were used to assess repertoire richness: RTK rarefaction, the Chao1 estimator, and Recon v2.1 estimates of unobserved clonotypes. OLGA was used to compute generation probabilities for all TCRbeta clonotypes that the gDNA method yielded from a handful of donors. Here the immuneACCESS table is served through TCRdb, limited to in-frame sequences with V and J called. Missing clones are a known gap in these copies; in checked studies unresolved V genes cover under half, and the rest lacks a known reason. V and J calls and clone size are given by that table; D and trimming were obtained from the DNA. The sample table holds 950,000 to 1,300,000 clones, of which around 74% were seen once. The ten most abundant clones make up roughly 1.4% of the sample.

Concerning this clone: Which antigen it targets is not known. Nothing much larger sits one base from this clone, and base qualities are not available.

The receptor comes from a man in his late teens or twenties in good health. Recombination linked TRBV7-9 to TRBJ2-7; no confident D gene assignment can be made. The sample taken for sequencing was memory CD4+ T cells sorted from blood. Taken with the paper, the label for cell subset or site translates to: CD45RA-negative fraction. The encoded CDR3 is CASSLDLGSYEQYF. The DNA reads TGTGCCAGCAGCTTAGATCTGGGTTCCTACGAGCAGTACTTC.